Below, 8 T cell receptor beta chains from the same sample are listed, as sequenced in a study of Ad26.COV2.S vaccination and SARS-CoV-2 variants. Some clones are missing from TCRdb's copy, which holds only in-frame ones; the method was immunoSEQ multiplex PCR. The profile shows about 98,000 clones, over 70% of them singletons. Material: peripheral blood, obtained after recovery from COVID-19. Receptors were obtained from a human donor who had recovered from COVID-19.

The genes are TRBV2 and TRBJ1-1; D unclear. This CDR3 region has 16 residues. Trimming removed 4 bases from V and 4 bases from J, with 19 bases in between. Germline V CDR1 and CDR2: SNHLY, FYNNEI. The CDR3 DNA follows: TGTGCCAGCAGTGGCCGGCCTCTAGGTGAAAGCACTGAAGCTTTCTTT. Its protein is CASSGRPLGESTEAFF.

The rearrangement joins TRBV5-6 to TRBJ2-3, with 8 bases identical to TRBD2. The CDR3 spans 14 residues. Losses at the gene ends were 0 bases for V and 6 bases for J; bases not matched to a gene: 3. In germline, CDR1 is SGHDT, CDR2 YYEEEE. The CDR3 DNA sequence: TGTGCCAGCAGCTTGGTAGCGGGGTCGGATACGCAGTATTTT. This translates into CASSLVAGSDTQYF.

The CDR3: CAWSIGLAGGETQYF. The DNA for the CDR3 is TGTGCCTGGAGTATCGGACTAGCGGGGGGGGAGACCCAGTACTTC. The rearrangement uses TRBV30 and TRBJ2-5; the match to TRBD2 covers 15 bases. This CDR3 comprises 15 residues. The trim removed 2 bases at V and 5 bases at J, leaving 3 bases unmatched. Germline assignment: CDR1 GTSNPN and CDR2 SVGIG (reference sequence).

The count of this clone is one. The chain has TRBV11-2 and TRBJ2-3; D is unresolved. Trimming took off 5 bases at V and 0 bases at J, with 6 bases between the two ends. The CDR3 runs 13 residues. Germline loops: CDR1 SGHAT, CDR2 FQNNGV. The CDR3 DNA follows: TGTGCCAGCAGCCCCGACAGCACAGATACGCAGTATTTT. It specifies CASSPDSTDTQYF.

The genes are TRBV5-1 and TRBJ1-2; D call uncertain. The length of the CDR3 is 15 residues. CDR1 SGHRS and CDR2 YFSETQ come from the germline V gene. Trimming removed 0 bases from V and 2 bases from J, with 11 bases in between. CDR3 nucleotides: TGCGCCAGCAGCTTGGGGATGGTTGCCAACTATGGCTACACCTTC. Encoded protein: CASSLGMVANYGYTF.

V usage is TRBV6-5 and J usage is TRBJ1-2; D is uncertain. Trimming stripped 0 bases from V and 8 bases from J, with 16 bases between. This CDR3 is built from 15 residues. Germline values: CDR1 MNHEY, CDR2 SVGAGI. CDR3 nucleotide sequence: TGTGCCAGCAGTTACTCACAAAGAGGGCATGTCGGCTACACCTTC. Translated, it gives CASSYSQRGHVGYTF.

V gene TRBV5-4 combines with J gene TRBJ2-3; 12 bases map to TRBD2. Trimming cost V 1 base and J 6 bases; bases outside gene matches: 3. Germline lookup yields CDR1 SGHNT and CDR2 YYREEE (reference sequence). This CDR3 has 15 amino acids. CDR3 residues: CASSLTSGGRDTQYF. In nucleotides, the CDR3 is TGTGCCAGCAGCTTGACTAGCGGGGGGAGGGATACGCAGTATTTT.

The J gene is TRBJ1-1, the V gene TRBV11-3, with a weak D call TRBD1 (5 bases). Germline loops: CDR1 SGHNT, CDR2 YENEEA. V gave up 4 bases and J gave up 4 bases, with 19 bases separating them. CDR3 size: 16 residues. CDR3 DNA: TGTGCCAGCAGCTCCCTTAAAATTCCGGGGGGCACTGAAGCTTTCTTT. This gives the protein CASSSLKIPGGTEAFF.